This T cell receptor (beta chain) derives from a study of Graves' ophthalmopathy and Graves' hyperthyroidism. Study-wide findings and caveats: Discrimination between ophthalmopathy and stable hyperthyroidism by a 13-signature model showed nearly 90% sensitivity and over 70% specificity.

RNA transcripts were the source from which TCR beta CDR3 regions were amplified. First-round RT-PCR employed HTBI primers, with a second-round multiplex PCR after it. TCRdb re-derived calls from the multiplex PCR reads in MiXCR, one entry per CDR3 protein. The table has some 210,000 distinct CDR3 sequences, under 30% seen once. Moderate-to-severe activity, with CAS ≥3, NOSPECS ≥4 and duration under 3 months, characterized the donors with ophthalmopathy. The CDR3 runs to 15 residues. In germline, CDR1 is MNHNS, CDR2 SASEGT. Trimming left V 5 bases short and J 0 bases short, with 11 bases between. Notes on this clonotype: The antigen is undetermined.

The chain uses TRBV6-1 and TRBJ1-5, with a tentative D call TRBD1 (5 bases). This sequence was found in a man in his fifties or sixties with Graves' ophthalmopathy. Sequenced material: peripheral blood. CDR3 region: CASSTGTDSNQPQHF. DNA for the CDR3: TGTGCCAGCAGTACCGGGACGGATAGCAATCAGCCCCAGCATTTT.